Listed below are T cell receptor beta chains from one sample, sequenced in a study of shared clonotypes between healthy human individuals. The table came from immunoSEQ multiplex PCR; TCRdb's copy has only in-frame clones and leaves some out. The data hold approximately 700,000 clones, with around four fifths observed a single time. Sequencing was done on a sample of memory CD4+ T cells sorted from blood. All receptors derive from a woman younger than 45 in good health. Both conserved end residues are part of each CDR3. The D gene is left open where the match is weak. A row's size may be missing; if present it is once, few, many or a size class.

v_gene	d_gene	j_gene	abundance	CDR3aa	CDR3nt
TRBV5-6	NA	TRBJ1-1	NA	CASSSPFDSGVEAFF	TGTGCCAGCAGCTCGCCCTTCGACAGCGGAGTTGAAGCTTTCTTT
TRBV28	NA	TRBJ1-2	NA	CASSFISGANYGYTF	TGTGCCAGCAGTTTCATTTCCGGAGCTAACTATGGCTACACCTTC
TRBV7-3	TRBD1	TRBJ1-1	NA	CASSGPGQGRTEAFF	TGTGCCAGCAGCGGCCCGGGACAGGGTCGCACTGAAGCTTTCTTT
TRBV19	TRBD2	TRBJ2-1	NA	CASSHLAGVSYNEQFF	TGTGCCAGTAGTCACCTAGCGGGAGTCTCCTACAATGAGCAGTTCTTC
TRBV2	TRBD2	TRBJ2-3	NA	CASSELGLAGGLNSDTQYF	TGTGCCAGCAGTGAATTGGGACTAGCGGGAGGTCTTAATTCGGATACGCAGTATTTT
TRBV19	NA	TRBJ1-1	NA	CASTPTGYYAEAFF	TGTGCCAGTACCCCTACAGGCTACTACGCTGAAGCTTTCTTT
TRBV10-3	TRBD2	TRBJ2-1	once	CAISEGLAGYNEQFF	TGTGCCATCAGTGAGGGACTAGCGGGATACAATGAGCAGTTCTTC
TRBV2	TRBD2	TRBJ2-7	NA	CASRRRLAGDEQYF	TGTGCCAGCAGAAGGCGGCTAGCGGGAGATGAGCAGTACTTC
TRBV11-3	NA	TRBJ1-1	NA	CASSLGGANVAFF	TGTGCCAGCAGCTTAGGGGGGGCAAATGTAGCTTTCTTT
TRBV5-4	TRBD1	TRBJ2-5	once	CASSWTGQGASGETQYF	TGTGCCAGCAGCTGGACGGGACAGGGGGCTTCCGGAGAGACCCAGTACTTC
TRBV5-1	NA	TRBJ1-2	few	CASSLDGGISNYGYTF	TGCGCCAGCAGCTTGGATGGAGGGATTTCTAACTATGGCTACACCTTC
TRBV6-1	NA	TRBJ2-3	few	CASSETATDTQYF	TGTGCCAGCAGTGAGACAGCCACAGATACGCAGTATTTT
TRBV4-2	NA	TRBJ1-2	NA	CASSQVKDTTWDGYTF	TGTGCCAGCAGCCAAGTAAAGGACACCACTTGGGATGGCTACACCTTC
TRBV25-1	NA	TRBJ2-6	NA	CASSEWAGAGANVLTF	TGTGCCAGCAGTGAATGGGCAGGGGCTGGGGCCAACGTCCTGACTTTC
TRBV6-4	NA	TRBJ1-2	NA	CASSVGEANYGYTF	TGTGCCAGCAGTGTGGGGGAAGCAAACTATGGCTACACCTTC
TRBV19	TRBD2	TRBJ2-6	NA	CASQTSGRASGANVLTF	TGTGCCAGCCAGACTAGCGGGAGGGCGTCTGGGGCCAACGTCCTGACTTTC
TRBV2	TRBD2	TRBJ2-1	NA	CASSEVSSGRGSYNEQFF	TGTGCCAGCAGTGAAGTGTCTAGCGGGAGGGGCTCCTACAATGAGCAGTTCTTC
TRBV2	NA	TRBJ1-2	NA	CATETGTLNYGYTF	TGTGCCACGGAAACCGGGACGCTTAACTATGGCTACACCTTC
TRBV21-1	NA	TRBJ1-1	NA	CAHKRAGWVTEAFF	TGTGCCCACAAACGGGCGGGTTGGGTCACTGAAGCTTTCTTT
TRBV11-2	NA	TRBJ2-1	NA	CASSIYGEQFF	TGTGCCAGCAGCATCTACGGTGAGCAGTTCTTC
TRBV10-1	TRBD1	TRBJ1-5	NA	CASGQANQPQHF	TGCGCCAGCGGACAGGCCAATCAGCCCCAGCATTTT
TRBV28	NA	TRBJ1-2	NA	CASSAVYGYTF	TGTGCCAGCAGCGCGGTCTATGGCTACACCTTC
TRBV4-1	NA	TRBJ2-7	many	CASSMQLGTYEQYF	TGCGCCAGCAGCATGCAACTAGGAACCTACGAGCAGTACTTC
TRBV2	NA	TRBJ1-2	few	CASSEAPGGQGGYTF	TGTGCCAGCAGTGAAGCGCCTGGTGGGCAGGGAGGCTACACCTTC
TRBV5-4	TRBD2	TRBJ2-7	few	CASSSMAAGAYEQYF	TGTGCCAGCAGCTCGATGGCCGCGGGAGCCTACGAGCAGTACTTC
TRBV9	TRBD2	TRBJ2-7	NA	CASGRAWYEQYF	TGTGCCAGCGGGAGGGCCTGGTACGAGCAGTACTTC
TRBV7-2	TRBD2	TRBJ2-3	NA	CASSLQRDSDTQYF	TGTGCCAGCAGCTTACAGCGGGATTCAGATACGCAGTATTTT
TRBV7-7	TRBD2	TRBJ2-2	NA	CASTSNQAGAAGELFF	TGTGCCAGCACCTCGAATCAAGCGGGAGCTGCCGGGGAGCTGTTTTTT
TRBV11-3	NA	TRBJ1-2	NA	CASSRTGTYYGYTF	TGTGCCAGCAGCCGAACAGGGACCTACTATGGCTACACCTTC
TRBV7-5	NA	TRBJ2-3	NA	CVRSLGGAGKWDTQYF	TGTGTCAGAAGCTTAGGTGGGGCGGGAAAGTGGGATACGCAGTATTTT
TRBV5-6	NA	TRBJ1-1	NA	CASSRGGKASTEAFF	TGTGCCAGCAGCCGGGGAGGGAAAGCCAGCACTGAAGCTTTCTTT
TRBV18	NA	TRBJ1-3	NA	CASSLSTSSGNTIYF	TGTGCCAGCTCACTATCCACCAGCTCTGGAAACACCATATATTTT
TRBV5-1	NA	TRBJ1-2	NA	CASSLAVGALGYTF	TGCGCCAGCAGCTTGGCCGTCGGGGCTCTTGGCTACACCTTC
TRBV19	NA	TRBJ2-1	NA	CASSEGPGPHNEQFF	TGTGCCAGTAGTGAGGGTCCAGGGCCACACAATGAGCAGTTCTTC
TRBV28	NA	TRBJ1-2	NA	CASRTQGFNYGYTF	TGTGCCAGCAGAACACAGGGTTTTAACTATGGCTACACCTTC
TRBV18	TRBD1	TRBJ1-5	NA	CASSVDRGNQPQHF	TGTGCCAGCTCAGTAGACAGGGGCAATCAGCCCCAGCATTTT
TRBV11-2	TRBD2	TRBJ2-3	NA	CASSSGLAGSTDTQYF	TGTGCCAGCAGCTCGGGACTAGCGGGGAGCACAGATACGCAGTATTTT
TRBV28	TRBD1	TRBJ1-1	NA	CASKHRTGGILNTEAFF	TGTGCCAGCAAACACCGGACAGGGGGGATCCTGAACACTGAAGCTTTCTTT
TRBV7-2	TRBD1	TRBJ1-2	few	CASSLAAGQDYGYTF	TGTGCCAGCAGCTTAGCCGCGGGACAGGACTATGGCTACACCTTC
TRBV5-1	NA	TRBJ1-4	NA	CASSVGGQEKLFF	TGCGCCAGCAGCGTAGGGGGGCAGGAAAAACTGTTTTTT
TRBV2	NA	TRBJ1-3	NA	CASSEAHPGQLGNTIYF	TGTGCCAGCAGTGAAGCGCACCCAGGACAACTAGGAAACACCATATATTTT
TRBV11-2	TRBD1	TRBJ2-2	NA	CASSPGGQGNTGELFF	TGTGCCAGCAGCCCGGGCGGACAGGGGAACACCGGGGAGCTGTTTTTT
TRBV5-4	NA	TRBJ2-5	NA	CASSLPSTQETQYF	TGTGCCAGCAGCTTGCCTTCGACGCAAGAGACCCAGTACTTC
TRBV18	NA	TRBJ2-5	few	CASSRGQPETQYF	TGTGCCAGCTCACGAGGACAGCCAGAGACCCAGTACTTC
TRBV27	NA	TRBJ1-1	once	CASSGRAMNTEAFF	TGTGCCAGCAGTGGCCGGGCTATGAACACTGAAGCTTTCTTT
TRBV5-6	TRBD1	TRBJ2-5	NA	CATYRGETQYF	TGTGCCACTTACAGGGGTGAGACCCAGTACTTC